The clone carrying this T cell receptor (beta chain) came up a few times. The antigen remains unidentified. The data belong to a study of early T cells in non-severe SARS-CoV-2 infection. Overall study context: RNA in bulk from unsorted whole blood was sequenced, and chains were unpaired.

The study's findings and limits: Using VDJdb, the matching emphasized anti-spike CD8 responses while missing private and CD4 specificities.

The CDR3 runs to 15 residues. In germline, CDR1 is SGHDT, CDR2 YYEEEE. With 4 bases clipped from V and 6 bases from J, the junction kept 9 bases outside the gene matches. Individual cDNA molecules received unique molecular identifiers during library preparation. TCRdb called the 5' RACE reads again in MiXCR, with one record for every CDR3 protein. The sample consists of about 21,000 distinct CDR3 sequences, roughly 5.6% of them appearing once. The sample here was whole blood, taken at baseline. The receptor was derived from an adult who was a healthcare worker with PCR-confirmed SARS-CoV-2 infection or an uninfected control (not recorded which). The chain joins TRBV5-6 to TRBJ1-5; TRBD1 agrees at 8 bases. CDR3 in amino acids: CASSRGTGVTQPQHF. Here the CDR3 DNA reads TGTGCCAGCAGCCGCGGGACAGGAGTAACTCAGCCCCAGCATTTT.